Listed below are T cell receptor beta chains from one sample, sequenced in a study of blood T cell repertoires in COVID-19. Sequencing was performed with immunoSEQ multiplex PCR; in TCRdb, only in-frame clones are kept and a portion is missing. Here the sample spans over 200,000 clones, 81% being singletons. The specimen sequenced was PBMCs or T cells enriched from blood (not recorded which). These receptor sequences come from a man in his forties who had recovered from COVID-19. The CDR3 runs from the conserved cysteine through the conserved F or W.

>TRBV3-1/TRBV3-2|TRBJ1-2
CASSPGTGDGYTF
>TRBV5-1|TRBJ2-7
CASTSMAYEQYF
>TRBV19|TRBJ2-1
CASSATTSGKGDEQFF
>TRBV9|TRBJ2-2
CASSVVSGELFF
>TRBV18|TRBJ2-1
CASSPRRGPPSEQFF
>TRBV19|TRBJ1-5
CASSPGGGNQPQHF
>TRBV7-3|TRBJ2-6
CASSPGQLTSGANVLTF
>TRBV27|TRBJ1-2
CASSPSPTGWVSNYGYTF
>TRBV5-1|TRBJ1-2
CASSLTGQNYGYTF
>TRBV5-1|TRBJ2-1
CASSLFLTSDPYNEQFF
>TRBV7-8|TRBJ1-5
CASSPTGFNQPQHF
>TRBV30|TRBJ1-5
CAWTQGAGQPQHF
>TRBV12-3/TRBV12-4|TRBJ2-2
CANGDSNTGELFF
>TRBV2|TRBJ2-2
CASTPRGTGELFF
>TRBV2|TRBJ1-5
CASSEAPGGGNQPQHF
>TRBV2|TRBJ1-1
CASSGAGARGTEAFF
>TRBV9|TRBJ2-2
CASSKGWGTGELFF
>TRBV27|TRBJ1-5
CASRIQGLDQPQHF
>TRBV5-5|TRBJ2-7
CASSPGRLVIDEQYF
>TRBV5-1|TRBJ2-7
CASSLAGVAGGPGEQYF
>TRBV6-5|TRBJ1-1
CASRPQGMNTEAFF
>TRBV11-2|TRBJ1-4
CASSGAGGGNEKLFF
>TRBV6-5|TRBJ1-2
CASSYSIWRQEYGYTF
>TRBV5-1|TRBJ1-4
CASSLSFGNEKLFF
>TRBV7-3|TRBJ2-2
CASSLIRGTGELFF
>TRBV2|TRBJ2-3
CASGADIPSTDTQYF